This T cell receptor beta chain was recorded in a study of cytomegalovirus exposure and HLA in healthy donors. Study results and limitations: Researchers reportedly found TCR beta sequences accurately predicted most subjects' HLA-A and HLA-B alleles. Confirmation in vitro established that a few CMV-associated chains were specific for CMV antigens. It was taken for granted in presence/absence analyses that sequencing depth across donors was roughly uniform. What was likely a sequencing artifact was a cluster of highly shared sequence variants.

The CDR3 has 14 residues. Germline V gene data show CDR1 as SNHLY and CDR2 as FYNNEI. J was trimmed by 7 bases and V by 1 base; bases with no gene match: 5. The PCR had 60 Vbeta and 13 Jbeta primers. Profiling relied on immunoSEQ multiplex PCR, and the TCRdb table lists in-frame clones only, not all of them. The data contain some 210,000 clones, over 80% of them seen just once; the ten biggest clones take up roughly 1.3%. Points on this clone: The antigen is undetermined.

This TCR was recovered from a man aged 25 to 40 in good health and CMV-seronegative. The material sequenced was PBMCs. The V and J genes are TRBV2 and TRBJ2-3; 7 bases fit TRBD1. This CDR3 reads CASSEVPQGNTQYF. The CDR3 bases are TGTGCCAGCAGTGAAGTGCCACAGGGGAATACGCAGTATTTT.